Below are 29 T cell receptor beta chains sequenced from a single sample in a study of B cell selection in AIRE deficiency. Here immunoSEQ multiplex PCR was the method, and the copy in TCRdb shows in-frame clones only, minus some. This table has tens of thousands of clones, 95% to 98% appearing once. Conventional CD4 T cells were sorted as CD4+CD127+ cells. The sample comprised conventional CD4+ T cells sorted from PBMCs. The source of these receptors is a human donor with AIRE deficiency.

Turning to this clone: Within the sample, other DNA sequences also encode this same CDR3. The rearrangement uses TRBV7-2 and TRBJ2-7; 10 bases agree with TRBD2. CDR1 SGHTA and CDR2 FQGNSA come from the germline V gene. The CDR3 runs to 15 residues. The V and J ends lost 1 base and 2 bases, in that order; junction bases with no gene match: 2. CDR3 loop: CASSLELAGAYEQYF. The CDR3 DNA is TGTGCCAGCAGCTTAGAGCTAGCGGGAGCCTACGAGCAGTACTTC.

This chain uses TRBV9 with TRBJ2-3; D unclear. The CDR3 spans 12 residues. The germline gives CDR1 SGDLS, CDR2 YYNGEE. Trimming stripped 3 bases from V and 2 bases from J, with 4 bases between. The CDR3 here is CASSANTDTQYF. The DNA of the CDR3 is TGTGCCAGCAGCGCAAACACAGATACGCAGTATTTT.

The rearrangement joins TRBV29-1 to TRBJ2-3, with no clear D. V lost 7 bases to trimming and J lost 0 bases, with 17 bases between them. Germline-derived CDR1 and CDR2 are SQVTM and ANQGSEA. The CDR3 length is 15 residues. The CDR3 DNA reads as TGCAGCGAGCAACTGGCAGACTCTAGCACAGATACGCAGTATTTT. Translated, it gives CSEQLADSSTDTQYF.

The chain has TRBV28 and TRBJ1-1; D may be TRBD1 (5 bases). V was pared by 7 bases and J by 10 bases, with 13 bases between. Germline CDR1 is MDHEN and CDR2 is SYDVKM. The CDR3 runs to 11 residues. The CDR3 sequence: CASISGDVAFF. The CDR3 DNA sequence: TGTGCCAGCATCTCGGGGGACGTAGCTTTCTTT.

The gene calls are TRBV11-3 and TRBJ2-5, with D unclear. Germline V CDR1 and CDR2: SGHNT, YENEEA. Trimming cost V 0 bases and J 2 bases, with 10 bases left between them. This CDR3 is built from 15 residues. CDR3 in DNA: TGTGCCAGCAGCTTAGATCATGGGAAGCAAGAGACCCAGTACTTC. Translation gives CASSLDHGKQETQYF.

This rearrangement joins TRBV7-2 to TRBJ1-3; D might be TRBD1 (6 bases). The CDR3 length is 14 residues. The germline V gene has CDR1 SGHTA and CDR2 FQGNSA. Trimming left V 6 bases short and J 0 bases short, with 9 bases between. In nucleotides, the CDR3 is TGTGCCAGCAGTGACAGGAGCTCTGGAAACACCATATATTTT. Residues: CASSDRSSGNTIYF.

The gene calls are TRBV10-3 and TRBJ2-7, with a tentative D call TRBD2 (6 bases). Trimming left V 4 bases short and J 2 bases short, with 12 bases between. The CDR3 covers 14 residues. Germline CDR1 is ENHRY and CDR2 is SYGVKD. The CDR3 protein is CAISARTTTYEQYF. The CDR3 bases are TGTGCCATCAGTGCTAGGACTACCACCTACGAGCAGTACTTC.

This chain joins TRBV18 and TRBJ2-7; 14 bases line up with TRBD2. Germline V gene data show CDR1 as KGHSH and CDR2 as LQKENI. With V trimmed by 2 bases and J by 6 bases, 3 bases remained unmatched. CDR3 length: 15 residues. The DNA for the CDR3 is TGTGCCAGCTCACCATTGGGACTAGCGGGAGTCGAGCAGTACTTC. This sequence encodes CASSPLGLAGVEQYF.

The chain recombines TRBV29-1 with TRBJ2-2, with 8 positions matching TRBD1. Looked up from germline, CDR1 is SQVTM and CDR2 is ANQGSEA. This CDR3 spans 14 amino acids. Trimming cost V 7 bases and J 6 bases; bases outside gene matches: 10. In nucleotides, the CDR3 is TGCAGCGCCACCACCGGGACAGGATCCGGGGAGCTGTTTTTT. Protein sequence: CSATTGTGSGELFF.

This chain uses TRBV28 with TRBJ2-7; a possible D gene is TRBD2 (5 bases). Germline CDR1 is MDHEN and CDR2 is SYDVKM. The V and J ends lost 2 bases and 3 bases respectively, with 17 bases between them. The CDR3 sequence is 16 residues long. CDR3 sequence (DNA): TGTGCCAGCAGTTTAGTATGGGGAAAAGAGGGCTACGAGCAGTACTTC. Translating gives CASSLVWGKEGYEQYF.

The chain combines TRBV10-1 with TRBJ2-3; 8 bases map to TRBD2. V trimming: 2 bases; J trimming: 9 bases; junction bases outside the gene matches: 10. The CDR3 extends over 15 amino acids. Germline CDR1 and CDR2: WNHNN and SYGVQD (reference sequence). The CDR3 DNA is TGCGCCAGCAGTGAGGGTGCAGCGGGAGCGGAAACGCAGTATTTT. This codes for CASSEGAAGAETQYF.

The CDR3 region is CASKGTSGIHEQFF. The CDR3 nucleotides read TGTGCCAGTAAGGGGACTAGCGGTATCCATGAGCAGTTCTTC. The rearrangement uses TRBV19 and TRBJ2-1, with 11 bases lining up with TRBD2. Unmatched junction bases numbered 7, after V lost 7 bases and J lost 8 bases. The CDR3 loop spans 14 amino acids. In germline, CDR1 is LNHDA, CDR2 SQIVND (reference sequence).

The rearrangement links TRBV11-3 to TRBJ2-5; no reliable D call. This CDR3 has 14 residues. V lost 1 base and J 5 bases, leaving 11 bases between the germline ends. Germline CDR1 SGHNT, CDR2 YENEEA. The CDR3 reads CASSLGGLLETQYF. CDR3 DNA: TGTGCCAGCAGCTTAGGTGGTCTACTGGAGACCCAGTACTTC.

The V gene is TRBV6-6, the J gene TRBJ2-7; 10 bases are shared with TRBD1. The germline V gene encodes CDR1 MNHNY and CDR2 SVGAGI (reference sequence). V lost 4 bases and J lost 2; bases outside the gene matches: 8. The CDR3 has 16 amino acids. The CDR3 loop is CASSSPLGQGTYEQYF. The DNA for the CDR3 is TGTGCCAGCAGTTCCCCCTTGGGACAGGGGACCTACGAGCAGTACTTC.

This clone was detected once. The V and J genes are TRBV5-1 and TRBJ1-6; the D is unclear. Per germline, CDR1 SGHRS and CDR2 YFSETQ. The CDR3 length is 14 residues. V was shortened by 3 bases and J by 13 bases, with 17 bases between the two germline ends. CDR3 nucleotide sequence: TGCGCCAGCAGCTCGGACTCCTCTCAGGCGCCCCTCCACTTT. It specifies CASSSDSSQAPLHF.

This sequence joins TRBV10-3 and TRBJ2-5; D may be TRBD1 or TRBD2 (5 bases each). V shed 4 bases and J shed 5 bases, with 11 bases lying between them. Germline CDR1 reads ENHRY; CDR2 reads SYGVKD. The CDR3 consists of 13 residues. The CDR3 sequence is CAISGSEGETQYF. The CDR3 nucleotides are TGTGCCATCAGTGGGAGCGAGGGGGAGACCCAGTACTTC.

The chain combines TRBV5-6 with TRBJ2-7, with D possibly matching TRBD1 (6 bases). The CDR3 length is 14 residues. CDR1 is SGHDT and CDR2 is YYEEEE in the germline V gene. The germline V and J ends were trimmed by 1 base and 2 bases, with 10 bases remaining between them. The CDR3 sequence is CASSLYRGTYEQYF. DNA for the CDR3: TGTGCCAGCAGCTTGTATAGGGGGACCTACGAGCAGTACTTC.

The V gene is TRBV9, the J gene TRBJ2-3, with no clear D. The CDR3 sequence is 15 residues long. V lost 4 bases and J lost 2, with 14 bases in between. CDR1 and CDR2 from the germline V gene are SGDLS and YYNGEE. The CDR3 DNA is TGTGCCAGCAGCTCCTTAATTGGTACCACAGATACGCAGTATTTT. This encodes CASSSLIGTTDTQYF.

A note on this clone: One junction end disagrees with the germline gene, perhaps due to a read error. The CDR3 spells CASSLDRDQPQHF. For the CDR3, the DNA is TGTGCTAGCAGCTTAGACAGGGATCAGCCCCAGCATTTT. The chain carries TRBV7-7 and TRBJ1-5; 7 bases line up with TRBD1. The CDR3 loop spans 13 amino acids. Per germline, CDR1 SSHAT and CDR2 FNYEAQ (reference sequence).

The chain couples TRBV5-5 to TRBJ2-1; D is unresolved. Germline V lookup: CDR1 SGHKS, CDR2 YYEKEE (reference sequence). The ends were cut back, 0 bases at V and 2 bases at J, with 6 bases in the middle. CDR3 length: 14 amino acids. This CDR3 reads CASSLDKTYNEQFF. The CDR3 nucleotides are TGTGCCAGCAGCTTGGACAAGACCTACAATGAGCAGTTCTTC.

V is TRBV27 and J is TRBJ2-7, with D possibly being TRBD2 (5 bases). V was trimmed by 9 bases and J by 0 bases, leaving 21 bases between them. Germline V CDR1 and CDR2: MNHEY, SMNVEV (reference sequence). CDR3 length: 16 amino acids. The CDR3: CASYKDWPLNSYEQYF. CDR3 nucleotide sequence: TGTGCCAGTTACAAGGACTGGCCGCTGAACTCCTACGAGCAGTACTTC.

The V and J genes are TRBV6-6 and TRBJ2-5; D gene uncertain. Germline CDR1 and CDR2: MNHNY and SVGAGI (reference sequence). There are 11 residues in the CDR3. Trimming left V 5 bases short and J 3 bases short, with 4 bases between. This CDR3 is CASSLKETQYF. The CDR3, as DNA: TGTGCCAGCAGTCTAAAAGAGACCCAGTACTTC.

This sequence joins TRBV2 and TRBJ1-5, with TRBD1 as a possible D gene (6 bases). The V gene's germline CDR1 is SNHLY and CDR2 FYNNEI. V was cut by 5 bases and J by 2 bases, with 10 bases left in between. CDR3 length equals 14 residues. The CDR3: CASSTAGGNQPQHF. The CDR3 DNA sequence: TGTGCCAGCAGTACGGCAGGGGGCAATCAGCCCCAGCATTTT.

The chain uses TRBV30 and TRBJ1-2; no firm D call. The CDR3 loop spans 11 amino acids. Per germline, CDR1 GTSNPN and CDR2 SVGIG (reference sequence). V lost 0 bases and J lost 7, with 6 bases in between. The CDR3 DNA is TGTGCCTGGAGTGTAAGCGGTGGCTACACCTTC. It specifies CAWSVSGGYTF.

The chain has TRBV7-2 and TRBJ2-3; D perhaps matches TRBD2 (6 bases). With 6 bases removed from V and 0 bases from J, the gap between germline ends came to 13 bases. Germline V gives CDR1 SGHTA, CDR2 FQGNSA. The CDR3 totals 15 residues. CDR3 bases: TGTGCCAGCAGAGGCGGGGCGTACAGCACAGATACGCAGTATTTT. This codes for CASRGGAYSTDTQYF.

V usage is TRBV7-6 and J usage is TRBJ2-5; the D is unclear. The CDR3 contains 11 residues. Germline V CDR1 and CDR2: SGHVS, FNYEAQ. V was clipped by 3 bases and J by 5 bases, with 4 bases between them. In DNA form, the CDR3 reads TGTGCCAGCAGCTTCAAGGAGACCCAGTACTTC. Translated: CASSFKETQYF.

V is TRBV10-1 and J is TRBJ2-3; possibly TRBD2 for D (6 bases). Germline V gives CDR1 WNHNN, CDR2 SYGVQD (reference sequence). With 3 bases removed from V and 4 bases from J, the gap between germline ends came to 11 bases. The CDR3 totals 14 residues. The CDR3 coding sequence is TGCGCCAGCAGTGATGCGGGGCGGGCAGATACGCAGTATTTT. Amino acids: CASSDAGRADTQYF.

The chain recombines TRBV4-1 with TRBJ2-7; 7 positions agree with TRBD2. Per the germline V gene, CDR1 is MGHRA and CDR2 is YSYEKL. The CDR3 is made up of 16 amino acids. V gave up 1 base and J gave up 2 bases; unmatched junction bases: 8. CDR3 region: CASSQGLGREAYEQYF. The CDR3 coding sequence is TGCGCCAGCAGCCAAGGATTAGGACGGGAGGCCTACGAGCAGTACTTC.

The rearrangement links TRBV30 to TRBJ2-6, with D perhaps TRBD2 (5 bases). The CDR3 is made up of 17 amino acids. Trimming removed 4 bases at V and 0 bases at J, with 16 bases between. Germline values: CDR1 GTSNPN, CDR2 SVGIG (reference sequence). The chain's CDR3 is CAWIRGKLSSGANVLTF. Here the CDR3 DNA reads TGTGCCTGGATACGGGGAAAGTTAAGCTCTGGGGCCAACGTCCTGACTTTC.